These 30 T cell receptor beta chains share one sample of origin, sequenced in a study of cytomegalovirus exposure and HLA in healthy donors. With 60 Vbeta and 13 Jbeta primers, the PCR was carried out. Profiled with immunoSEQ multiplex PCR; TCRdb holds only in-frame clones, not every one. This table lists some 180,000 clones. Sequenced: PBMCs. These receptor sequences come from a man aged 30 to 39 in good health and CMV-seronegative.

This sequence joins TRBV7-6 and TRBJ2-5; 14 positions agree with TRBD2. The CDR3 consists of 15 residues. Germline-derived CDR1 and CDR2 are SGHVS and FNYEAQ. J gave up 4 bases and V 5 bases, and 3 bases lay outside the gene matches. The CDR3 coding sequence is TGTGCCAGCAGCCCAGGGACTAGCGGGAGAGAGACCCAGTACTTC. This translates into CASSPGTSGRETQYF.

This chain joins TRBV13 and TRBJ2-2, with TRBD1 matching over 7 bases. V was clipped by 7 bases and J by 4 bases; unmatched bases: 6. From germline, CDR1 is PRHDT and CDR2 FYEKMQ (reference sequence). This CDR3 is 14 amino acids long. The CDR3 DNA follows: TGTGCCAGCAACGAGGGGGCGACCACCGGGGAGCTGTTTTTT. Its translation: CASNEGATTGELFF.

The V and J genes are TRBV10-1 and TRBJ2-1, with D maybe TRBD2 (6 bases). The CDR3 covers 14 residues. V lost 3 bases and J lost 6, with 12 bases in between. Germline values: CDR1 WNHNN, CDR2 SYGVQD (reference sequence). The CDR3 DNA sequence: TGCGCCAGCAGTGAAGCTAGCGCGGGCAATGAGCAGTTCTTC. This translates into CASSEASAGNEQFF.

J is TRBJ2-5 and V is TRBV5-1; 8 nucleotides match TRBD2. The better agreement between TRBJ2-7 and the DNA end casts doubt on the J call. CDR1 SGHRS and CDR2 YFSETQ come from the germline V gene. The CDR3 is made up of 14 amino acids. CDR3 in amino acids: CASSLSGRAYEQYF. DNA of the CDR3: TGCGCCAGCAGCTTGTCCGGGAGGGCATACGAGCAGTACTTC.

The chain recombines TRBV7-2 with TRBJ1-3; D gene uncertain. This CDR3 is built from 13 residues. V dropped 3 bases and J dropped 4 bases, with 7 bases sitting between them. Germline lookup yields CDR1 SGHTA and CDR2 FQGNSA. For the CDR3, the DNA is TGTGCCAGCAGCTTGAACAGAGGAAACACCATATATTTT. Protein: CASSLNRGNTIYF.

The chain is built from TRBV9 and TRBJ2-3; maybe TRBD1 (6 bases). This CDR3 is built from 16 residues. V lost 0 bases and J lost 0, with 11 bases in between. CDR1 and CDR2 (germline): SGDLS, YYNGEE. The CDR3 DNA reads TGTGCCAGCAGCGTAGGAACAGGGAGTAGCACAGATACGCAGTATTTT. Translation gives CASSVGTGSSTDTQYF. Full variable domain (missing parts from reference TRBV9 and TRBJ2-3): DSGVTQTPKHLITATGQRVTLRCSPRSGDLSVYWYQQSLDQGLQFLIQYYNGEERAKGNILERFSAQQFPDLHSELNLSSLELGDSALYFCASSVGTGSSTDTQYFGPGTRLTVL.

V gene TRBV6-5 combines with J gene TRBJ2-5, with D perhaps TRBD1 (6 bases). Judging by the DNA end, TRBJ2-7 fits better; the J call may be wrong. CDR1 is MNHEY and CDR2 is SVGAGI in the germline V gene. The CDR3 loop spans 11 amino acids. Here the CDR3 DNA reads TGTGCCAGTACAGGGACCTACGAGCAGTACTTC. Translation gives CASTGTYEQYF.

The CDR3 sequence: CASSSSNFADTQYF. CDR3 nucleotide sequence: TGTGCCAGCAGCTCTAGTAATTTCGCAGATACGCAGTATTTT. The rearrangement uses TRBV9 and TRBJ2-3; the D is unclear. This CDR3 is built from 14 residues. Trimming took 4 bases from V and 4 from J, leaving 13 bases between them. Germline loops: CDR1 SGDLS, CDR2 YYNGEE.

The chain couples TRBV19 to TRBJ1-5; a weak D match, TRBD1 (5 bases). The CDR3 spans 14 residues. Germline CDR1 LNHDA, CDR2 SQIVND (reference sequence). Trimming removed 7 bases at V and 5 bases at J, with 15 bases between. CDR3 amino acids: CASTLLGGYQPQHF. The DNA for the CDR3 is TGTGCCAGTACCCTCCTGGGGGGATATCAGCCCCAGCATTTT.

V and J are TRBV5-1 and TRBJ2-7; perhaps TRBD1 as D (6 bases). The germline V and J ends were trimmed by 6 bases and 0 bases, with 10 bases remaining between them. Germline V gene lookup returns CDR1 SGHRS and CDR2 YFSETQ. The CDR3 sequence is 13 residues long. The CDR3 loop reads CASKAGDSYEQYF. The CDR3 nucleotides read TGCGCCAGCAAGGCAGGGGACTCCTACGAGCAGTACTTC.

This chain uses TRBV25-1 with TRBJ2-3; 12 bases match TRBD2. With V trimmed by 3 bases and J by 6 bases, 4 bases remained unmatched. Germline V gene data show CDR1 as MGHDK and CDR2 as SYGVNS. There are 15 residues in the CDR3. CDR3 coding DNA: TGTGCCAGCAGTGACGCTAGCGGGAGGGGGGATACGCAGTATTTT. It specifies CASSDASGRGDTQYF.

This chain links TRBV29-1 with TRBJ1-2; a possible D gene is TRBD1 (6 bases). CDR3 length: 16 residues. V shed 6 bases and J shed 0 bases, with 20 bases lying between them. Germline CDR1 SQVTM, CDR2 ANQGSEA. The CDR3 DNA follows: TGCAGCGTAGCCGGGACACATAGAACCTCTAACTATGGCTACACCTTC. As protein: CSVAGTHRTSNYGYTF.

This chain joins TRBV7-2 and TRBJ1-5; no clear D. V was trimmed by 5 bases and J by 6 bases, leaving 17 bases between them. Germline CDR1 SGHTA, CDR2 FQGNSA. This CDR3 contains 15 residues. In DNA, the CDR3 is TGTGCCAGCAGCGCATCGAGGCGACGTAGTCAGCCCCAGCATTTT. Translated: CASSASRRRSQPQHF.

The CDR3 sequence is CASQQGWSNEQYF. The CDR3 nucleotides are TGTGCCAGCCAACAGGGTTGGTCGAACGAGCAGTACTTC. The chain uses TRBV2 and TRBJ2-7; D may be TRBD1 (6 bases). The CDR3 consists of 13 residues. The germline V gene has CDR1 SNHLY and CDR2 FYNNEI. V gave up 8 bases and J gave up 5 bases, with 16 bases separating them.

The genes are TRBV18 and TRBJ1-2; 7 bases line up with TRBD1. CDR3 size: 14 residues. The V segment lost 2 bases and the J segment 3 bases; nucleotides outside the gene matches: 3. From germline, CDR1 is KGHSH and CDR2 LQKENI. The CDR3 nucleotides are TGTGCCAGCTCACCAGGGACAGCGGACTATGGCTACACCTTC. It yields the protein CASSPGTADYGYTF.

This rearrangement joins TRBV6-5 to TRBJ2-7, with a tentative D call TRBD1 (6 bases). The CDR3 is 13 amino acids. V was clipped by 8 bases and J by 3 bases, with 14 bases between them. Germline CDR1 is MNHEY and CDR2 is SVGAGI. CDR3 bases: TGTGCCAGCTTTGGACAGAATGACTACGAGCAGTACTTC. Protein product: CASFGQNDYEQYF.

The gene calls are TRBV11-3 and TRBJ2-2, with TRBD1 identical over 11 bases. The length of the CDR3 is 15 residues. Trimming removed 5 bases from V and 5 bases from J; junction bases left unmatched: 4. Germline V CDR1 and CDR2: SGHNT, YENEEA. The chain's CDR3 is CASSLGTGGTGELFF. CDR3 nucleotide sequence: TGTGCCAGCAGCCTAGGGACAGGGGGAACCGGGGAGCTGTTTTTT.

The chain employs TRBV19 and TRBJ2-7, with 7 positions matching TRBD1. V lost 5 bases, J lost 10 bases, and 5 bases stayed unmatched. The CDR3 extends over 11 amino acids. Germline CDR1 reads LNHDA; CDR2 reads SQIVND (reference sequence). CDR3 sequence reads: CASSEGTDQYF. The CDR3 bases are TGTGCCAGTAGTGAGGGGACAGATCAGTACTTC. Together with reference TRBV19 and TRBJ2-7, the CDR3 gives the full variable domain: DGGITQSPKYLFRKEGQNVTLSCEQNLNHDAMYWYRQDPGQGLRLIYYSQIVNDFQKGDIAEGYSVSREKKESFPLTVTSAQKNPTAFYLCASSEGTDQYFGPGTRLTVT.

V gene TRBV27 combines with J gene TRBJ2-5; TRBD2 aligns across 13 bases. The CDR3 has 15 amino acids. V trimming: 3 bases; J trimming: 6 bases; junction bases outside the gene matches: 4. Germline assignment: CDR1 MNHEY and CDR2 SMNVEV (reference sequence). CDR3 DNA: TGTGCCAGCAGTTTCGGACTAGCGGGAGTAAAGACCCAGTACTTC. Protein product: CASSFGLAGVKTQYF.

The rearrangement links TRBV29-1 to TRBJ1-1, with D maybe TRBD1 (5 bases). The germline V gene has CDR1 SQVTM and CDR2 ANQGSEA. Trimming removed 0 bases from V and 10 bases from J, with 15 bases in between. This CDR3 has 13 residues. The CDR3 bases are TGCAGCGTTGAAGATCTAGGACAAGCAGGAGCTTTCTTT. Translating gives CSVEDLGQAGAFF.

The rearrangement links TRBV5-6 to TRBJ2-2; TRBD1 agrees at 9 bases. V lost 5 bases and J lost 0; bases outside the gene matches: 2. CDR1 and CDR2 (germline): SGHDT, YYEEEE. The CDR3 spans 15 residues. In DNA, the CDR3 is TGTGCCAGCAGTCGACAGGGGGCGAACACCGGGGAGCTGTTTTTT. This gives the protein CASSRQGANTGELFF.

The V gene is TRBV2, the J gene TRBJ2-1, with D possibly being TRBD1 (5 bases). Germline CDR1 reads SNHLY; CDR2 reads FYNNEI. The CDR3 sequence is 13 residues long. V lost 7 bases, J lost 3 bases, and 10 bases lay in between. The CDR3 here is CASNPTGYNEQFF. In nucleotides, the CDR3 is TGTGCCAGCAACCCCACAGGCTACAATGAGCAGTTCTTC.

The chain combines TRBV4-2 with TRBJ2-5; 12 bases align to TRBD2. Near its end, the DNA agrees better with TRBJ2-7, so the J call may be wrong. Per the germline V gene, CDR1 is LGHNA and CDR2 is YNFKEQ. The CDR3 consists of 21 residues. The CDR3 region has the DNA TGTGCCAGCAGCCAAGATCAATCGGCTAGCGGGGGGGCGTTCTCCCCGGGCGAGCAGTACTTC. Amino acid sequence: CASSQDQSASGGAFSPGEQYF.

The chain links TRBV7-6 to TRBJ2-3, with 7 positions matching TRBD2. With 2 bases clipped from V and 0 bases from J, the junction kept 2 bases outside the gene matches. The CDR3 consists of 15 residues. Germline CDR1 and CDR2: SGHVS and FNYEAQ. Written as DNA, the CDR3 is TGTGCCAGCAGCTTAATGACTAGCAGCACAGATACGCAGTATTTT. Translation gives CASSLMTSSTDTQYF.

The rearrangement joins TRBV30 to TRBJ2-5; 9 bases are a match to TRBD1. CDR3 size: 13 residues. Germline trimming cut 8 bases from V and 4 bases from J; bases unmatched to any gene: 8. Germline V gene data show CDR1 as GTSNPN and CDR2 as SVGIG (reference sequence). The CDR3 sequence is CARGQGGPETQYF. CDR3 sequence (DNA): TGTGCCAGGGGACAGGGAGGACCAGAGACCCAGTACTTC.

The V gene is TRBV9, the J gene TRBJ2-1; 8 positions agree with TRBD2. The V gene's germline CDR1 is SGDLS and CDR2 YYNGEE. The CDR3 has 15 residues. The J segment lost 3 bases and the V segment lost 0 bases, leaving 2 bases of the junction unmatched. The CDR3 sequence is CASSVAGGLYNEQFF. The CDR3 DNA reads TGTGCCAGCAGCGTAGCGGGGGGGCTCTACAATGAGCAGTTCTTC.

The CDR3 DNA sequence: TGTGCCAGCAGCGTAGGAGGTGGAGGGAGGGACGAGCAGTACTTC. Amino acids: CASSVGGGGRDEQYF. This chain connects TRBV9 to TRBJ2-7, with 7 nucleotides matching TRBD2. The trim removed 0 bases at V and 5 bases at J, leaving 8 bases unmatched. The CDR3 runs 15 residues. Germline CDR1 reads SGDLS; CDR2 reads YYNGEE.

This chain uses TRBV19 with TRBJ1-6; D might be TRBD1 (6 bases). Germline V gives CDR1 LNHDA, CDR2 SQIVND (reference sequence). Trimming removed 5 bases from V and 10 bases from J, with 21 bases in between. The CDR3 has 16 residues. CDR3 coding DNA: TGTGCCAGTAGTCAAAGTGGTAGGGACAATGGATCACCCCTCCACTTT. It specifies CASSQSGRDNGSPLHF. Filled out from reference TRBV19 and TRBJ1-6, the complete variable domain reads DGGITQSPKYLFRKEGQNVTLSCEQNLNHDAMYWYRQDPGQGLRLIYYSQIVNDFQKGDIAEGYSVSREKKESFPLTVTSAQKNPTAFYLCASSQSGRDNGSPLHFGNGTRLTVT.

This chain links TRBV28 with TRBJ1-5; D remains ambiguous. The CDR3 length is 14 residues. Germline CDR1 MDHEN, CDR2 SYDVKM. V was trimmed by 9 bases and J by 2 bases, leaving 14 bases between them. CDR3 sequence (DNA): TGTGCCAGTACTCTCCCTACAGGCAATCAGCCCCAGCATTTT. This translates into CASTLPTGNQPQHF.

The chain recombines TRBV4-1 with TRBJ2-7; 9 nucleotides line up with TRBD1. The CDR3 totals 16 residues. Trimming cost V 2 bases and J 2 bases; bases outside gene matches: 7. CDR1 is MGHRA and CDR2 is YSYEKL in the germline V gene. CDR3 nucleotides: TGCGCCAGCAGCCAATCGGGACAGGGTAACCCCTACGAGCAGTACTTC. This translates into CASSQSGQGNPYEQYF.